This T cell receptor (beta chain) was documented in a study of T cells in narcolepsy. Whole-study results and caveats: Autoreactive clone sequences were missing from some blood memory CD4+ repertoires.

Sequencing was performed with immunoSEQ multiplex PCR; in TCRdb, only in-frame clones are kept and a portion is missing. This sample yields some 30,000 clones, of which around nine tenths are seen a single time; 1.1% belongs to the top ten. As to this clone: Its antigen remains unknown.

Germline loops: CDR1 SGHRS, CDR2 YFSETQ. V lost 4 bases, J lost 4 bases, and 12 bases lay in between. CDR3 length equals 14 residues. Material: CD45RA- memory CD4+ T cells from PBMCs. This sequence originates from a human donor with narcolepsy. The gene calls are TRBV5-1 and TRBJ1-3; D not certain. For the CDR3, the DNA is TGCGCCAGCAGCCTCCCCGATCCCGGAAACACCATATATTTT. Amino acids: CASSLPDPGNTIYF.